This TCR beta chain was captured by sequencing in a study of shared clonotypes between healthy human individuals. As concerns this clone: Antigen unknown.

Trimming took 4 bases from V and 7 from J; bases not matched to a gene: 14. Germline CDR1 reads SGHRS; CDR2 reads YFSETQ. This CDR3 is 16 amino acids long. Clones were sequenced by immunoSEQ multiplex PCR, and TCRdb holds only the in-frame ones, with some missing. The table lists about 1 million clones, approximately 80% of them singletons. Findings of the study overall: Relative to their counterparts shared across all four donors, non-shared clonotypes exhibited diminished generation probabilities. There were few donors, and this limited the genetic and exposure-history diversity represented.

Sequencing used memory CD4+ T cells from PBMCs. As to subset: CD45RA-negative fraction. The chain joins TRBV5-1 to TRBJ2-4, with 7 positions matching TRBD1. This receptor was taken from a young man in good health. Some clones in this sample may be carry-over from other donors' samples. DNA of the CDR3: TGCGCCAGCAGCCTCTTACCCGCACTACAGGGGAACATTCAGTACTTC. This gives the protein CASSLLPALQGNIQYF. Based on the CDR3 plus reference TRBV5-1 and TRBJ2-4, the full variable domain is KAGVTQTPRYLIKTRGQQVTLSCSPISGHRSVSWYQQTPGQGLQFLFEYFSETQRNKGNFPGRFSGRQFSNSRSEMNVSTLELGDSALYLCASSLLPALQGNIQYFGAGTRLSVL.